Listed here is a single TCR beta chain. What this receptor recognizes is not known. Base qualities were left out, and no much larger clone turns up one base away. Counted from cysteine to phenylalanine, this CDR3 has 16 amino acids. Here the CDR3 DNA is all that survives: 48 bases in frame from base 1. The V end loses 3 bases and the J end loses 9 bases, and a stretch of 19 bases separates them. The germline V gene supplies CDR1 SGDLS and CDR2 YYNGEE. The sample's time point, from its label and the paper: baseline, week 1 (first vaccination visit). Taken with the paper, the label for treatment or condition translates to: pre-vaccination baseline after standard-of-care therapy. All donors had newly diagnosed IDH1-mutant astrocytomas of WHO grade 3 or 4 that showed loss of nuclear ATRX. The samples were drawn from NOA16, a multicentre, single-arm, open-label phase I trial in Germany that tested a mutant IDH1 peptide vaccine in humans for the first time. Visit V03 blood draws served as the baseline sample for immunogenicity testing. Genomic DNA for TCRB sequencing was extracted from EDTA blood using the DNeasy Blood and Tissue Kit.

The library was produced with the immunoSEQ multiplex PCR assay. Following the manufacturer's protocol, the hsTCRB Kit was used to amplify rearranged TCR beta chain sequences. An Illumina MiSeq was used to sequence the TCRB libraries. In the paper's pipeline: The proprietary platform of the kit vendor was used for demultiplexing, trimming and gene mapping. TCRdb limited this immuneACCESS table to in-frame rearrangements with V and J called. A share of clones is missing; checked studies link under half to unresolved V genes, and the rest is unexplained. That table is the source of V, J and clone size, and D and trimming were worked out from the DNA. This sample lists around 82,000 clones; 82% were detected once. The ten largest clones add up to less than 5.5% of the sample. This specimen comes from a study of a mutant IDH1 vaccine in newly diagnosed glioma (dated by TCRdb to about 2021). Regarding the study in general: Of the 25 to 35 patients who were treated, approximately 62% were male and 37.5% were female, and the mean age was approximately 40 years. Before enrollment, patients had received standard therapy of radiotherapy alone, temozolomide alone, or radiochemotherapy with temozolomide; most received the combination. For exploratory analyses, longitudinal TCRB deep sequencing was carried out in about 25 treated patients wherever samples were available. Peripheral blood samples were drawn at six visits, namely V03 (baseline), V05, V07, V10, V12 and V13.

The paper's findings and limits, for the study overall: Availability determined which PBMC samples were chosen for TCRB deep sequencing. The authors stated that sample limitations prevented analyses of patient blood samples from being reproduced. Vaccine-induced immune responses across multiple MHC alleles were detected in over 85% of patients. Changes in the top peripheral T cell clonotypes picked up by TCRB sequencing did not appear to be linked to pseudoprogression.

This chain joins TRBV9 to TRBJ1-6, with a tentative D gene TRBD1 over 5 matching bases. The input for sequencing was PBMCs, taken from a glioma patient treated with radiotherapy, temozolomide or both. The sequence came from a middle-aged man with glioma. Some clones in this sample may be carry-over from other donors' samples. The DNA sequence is TGTGCCAGCAGCGCTCGTGGGGGAGGGGCAAGTTCACCCCTCCACTTT. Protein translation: CASSARGGGASSPLHF.